This T cell receptor (beta chain) was captured by sequencing in a study of blood T cell repertoires in COVID-19. About the research overall: From the United States, Italy and Spain came samples of acute and convalescent COVID-19. T cells, B-cell-depleted T cells, or PBMCs supplied cDNA or gDNA.

Study processing details: For nucleated cells, counts were estimated from reference gene primer amplification. The table came from immunoSEQ multiplex PCR; TCRdb's copy has only in-frame clones and leaves some out. V and J calls and clone size are those listed in that table; D and trimming were worked out from the DNA. The profile covers 150,000 to 200,000 clones, with approximately 89% appearing a single time and about 3.5% taken by the ten largest. This clone occurred once. The CDR3 is made up of 16 amino acids. V lost 7 bases to trimming and J lost 5 bases; unmatched junction nucleotides: 14. CDR1 and CDR2 (germline): SEHNR, FQNEAQ (reference sequence).

This chain connects TRBV7-9 to TRBJ2-5; 9 bases map to TRBD1. Sequenced: peripheral blood. The TCR was taken from a man between 65 and 79 years old with acute or convalescent COVID-19. The CDR3 protein is CASTLVGDRVTETQYF. The CDR3 DNA reads TGTGCCAGCACGCTCGTCGGGGACAGGGTAACGGAGACCCAGTACTTC.